Included here is one T cell receptor (beta chain) sequence, with context. As yet, its antigen is unknown. Using immunoSEQ multiplex PCR, the repertoire was profiled, and TCRdb retains in-frame clones only, with some absent. The repertoire holds some 38,000 clones, with roughly 92% as singletons. The data derive from a study of OX40 agonist ivuxolimab in advanced cancers. Findings and limits, study-wide: Doses of 0.1 to 3.0 mg/kg were accompanied by clonal expansion of CD4+ and CD8+ blood T cells by week 6.

V was clipped by 1 base and J by 0 bases, with 13 bases between them. From germline, CDR1 is LNHDA and CDR2 SQIVND (reference sequence). The CDR3 runs 17 residues. The origin of this receptor is an adult with an advanced solid tumor such as melanoma, head and neck, liver or kidney cancer. Sequencing was performed on CD4+ or CD8+ T cells sorted from blood, taken in a trial of the OX40 agonist ivuxolimab. The chain combines TRBV19 with TRBJ2-1, with D hard to call. The DNA for the CDR3 is TGTGCCAGTAGTATAGGGGTAAGCCGGAGCTCCTACAATGAGCAGTTCTTC. Its translation is CASSIGVSRSSYNEQFF.